This T cell receptor beta chain was identified in a study of T cell responses to AZD1222 COVID-19 vaccine. Study context: Second-dose schedules of about 4 or about 12 weeks were combined.

Findings and caveats of the study: Donors were mostly white British, more females; clonal diversity possibly underestimated.

Comments on this clone: The antigen is unknown.

This CDR3 comprises 14 residues. The germline gives CDR1 MNHNY, CDR2 SVGAGI (reference sequence). The junction had 6 bases not matched to a gene; V was cut back by 6 bases and J by 5 bases. Clones were sequenced by immunoSEQ multiplex PCR, and TCRdb holds only the in-frame ones, with some missing. The sample lists about 130,000 clones; approximately 94% were seen once. The receptor was derived from an adult in good health. The chain carries TRBV6-6 and TRBJ1-1; 10 bases align to TRBD1. The sequences come from peripheral blood, collected on day 0 of AZD1222 vaccination. CDR3 nucleotides: TGTGCCAGCAGCCCTGGGACAGGGGTTACTGAAGCTTTCTTT. Residues: CASSPGTGVTEAFF.